The 7 T cell receptor beta chains in this list originate from one sample, sequenced in a study of T cell clones after liver transplantation. Profiled with immunoSEQ multiplex PCR; TCRdb holds only in-frame clones, not every one. The sample has 65,000 to 95,000 clones; under 90% are singletons. This sample comprised CD4+ T cells from blood, obtained before liver transplant. The origin of the receptors is a human donor who received a liver transplant.

V gene TRBV28 combines with J gene TRBJ1-3; D not resolved. Trimming removed 0 bases at V and 0 bases at J, with 9 bases between. The CDR3 spans 16 residues. Germline loops: CDR1 MDHEN, CDR2 SYDVKM. The CDR3 nucleotides read TGTGCCAGCAGTTTATGGGAGGGTCTCTCTGGAAACACCATATATTTT. It translates to CASSLWEGLSGNTIYF.

The V and J genes are TRBV6-5 and TRBJ2-2, with 9 positions matching TRBD2. The trim removed 4 bases at V and 5 bases at J, leaving 2 bases unmatched. Germline-derived CDR1 and CDR2 are MNHEY and SVGAGI. The CDR3 contains 14 residues. The CDR3 DNA reads as TGTGCCAGCAGTTCGCTAGCGGGAACCGGGGAGCTGTTTTTT. Residues: CASSSLAGTGELFF.

This chain joins TRBV6-5 and TRBJ2-1; D is perhaps TRBD1 (5 bases). V was cut by 6 bases and J by 1 base, with 7 bases left in between. The CDR3 loop spans 13 amino acids. From germline, CDR1 is MNHEY and CDR2 SVGAGI. CDR3: CASSRQSYNEQFF. In DNA form, the CDR3 reads TGTGCCAGCAGCAGACAGTCCTACAATGAGCAGTTCTTC.

The chain links TRBV7-2 to TRBJ2-1, with a possible D match to TRBD1 (5 bases). This CDR3 has 15 amino acids. Germline V gene data show CDR1 as SGHTA and CDR2 as FQGNSA. The V end was cut by 3 bases, the J end by 0 bases, with 9 bases between. CDR3 bases: TGTGCCAGCAGCTTGGCAGGGAACTCCTACAATGAGCAGTTCTTC. The encoded protein is CASSLAGNSYNEQFF.

This clone has a handful of counts. The chain is built from TRBV6-5 and TRBJ2-7; D is undetermined. V dropped 6 bases and J dropped 2 bases, with 8 bases sitting between them. The V gene's germline CDR1 is MNHEY and CDR2 SVGAGI. The CDR3 consists of 12 residues. CDR3 DNA: TGTGCCAGCAGAGGCCCAGCCTACGAGCAGTACTTC. Residues: CASRGPAYEQYF.

The V gene is TRBV6-5, the J gene TRBJ2-3; TRBD2 is a possible D gene (5 bases). The V gene lost 7 bases and the J gene lost 6 bases, with 20 bases spanning the gap. CDR1 and CDR2 (germline): MNHEY, SVGAGI. There are 15 residues in the CDR3. The CDR3 bases are TGTGCCAGCAAGCTCGGACTTCCGGTAGTGGATACGCAGTATTTT. Amino acid sequence: CASKLGLPVVDTQYF.

This chain links TRBV6-5 with TRBJ1-5; tentatively, D is TRBD1 (5 bases). Germline values: CDR1 MNHEY, CDR2 SVGAGI. The CDR3 covers 15 residues. The V end was cut by 0 bases, the J end by 5 bases, with 11 bases between. CDR3 protein: CASSYSWTPDQPQHF. In DNA, the CDR3 is TGTGCCAGCAGTTACTCGTGGACACCCGATCAGCCCCAGCATTTT.